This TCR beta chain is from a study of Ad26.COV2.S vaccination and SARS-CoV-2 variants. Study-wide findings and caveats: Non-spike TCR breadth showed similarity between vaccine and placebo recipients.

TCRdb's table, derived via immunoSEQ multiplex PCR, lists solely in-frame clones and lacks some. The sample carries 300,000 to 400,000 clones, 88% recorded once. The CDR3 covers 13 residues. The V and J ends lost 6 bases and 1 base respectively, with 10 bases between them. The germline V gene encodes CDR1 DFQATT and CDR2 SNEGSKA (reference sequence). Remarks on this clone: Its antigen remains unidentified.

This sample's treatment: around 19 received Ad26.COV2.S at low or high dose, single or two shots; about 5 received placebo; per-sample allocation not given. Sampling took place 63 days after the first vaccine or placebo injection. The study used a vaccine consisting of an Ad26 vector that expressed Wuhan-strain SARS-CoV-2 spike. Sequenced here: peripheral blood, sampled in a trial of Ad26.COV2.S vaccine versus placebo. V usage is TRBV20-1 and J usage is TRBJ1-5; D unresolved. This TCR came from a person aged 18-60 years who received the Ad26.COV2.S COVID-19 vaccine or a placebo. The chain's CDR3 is CSASVKSNQPQHF. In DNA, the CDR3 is TGCAGTGCAAGTGTAAAAAGCAATCAGCCCCAGCATTTT.